What follows are 21 T cell receptor beta chains derived from one specimen sequenced in a study of blood T cell repertoires in COVID-19 (dated by TCRdb to between 2020 and 2021). Library preparation was by the immunoSEQ multiplex PCR assay. What TCRdb holds here is the immuneACCESS table cut down to in-frame rearrangements. Part of the clones is not present; checked against another copy, under half of the missing clones reflect an unresolved V gene, and the others are unexplained. The sample table shows under 250,000 clones, and 88% are seen once. Jointly, the top ten make up more than 1.2% of the sample. The sample was peripheral blood. The receptors shown here come from an elderly man with acute or convalescent COVID-19.

V gene TRBV7-6 combines with J gene TRBJ2-7; TRBD2 matches 10 bases. Germline-derived CDR1 and CDR2 are SGHVS and FNYEAQ. V trimming: 6 bases; J trimming: 7 bases; junction bases outside the gene matches: 9. This CDR3 has 14 amino acids. The CDR3 region has the DNA TGTGCCAGCAGACAAAGCGGGAGGGCTGGGGAGCAGTACTTC. Its protein is CASRQSGRAGEQYF.

The J gene is TRBJ2-2, the V gene TRBV27, with 9 bases that match TRBD2. The CDR3 runs 20 residues. V lost 2 bases and J lost 5; bases outside the gene matches: 18. The germline V gene encodes CDR1 MNHEY and CDR2 SMNVEV (reference sequence). CDR3 protein: CASSLRPPRGSGSPTGELFF. Written as DNA, the CDR3 is TGTGCCAGCAGTTTAAGGCCCCCCCGGGGTAGCGGGAGTCCAACCGGGGAGCTGTTTTTT.

The chain employs TRBV28 and TRBJ2-7, with D perhaps TRBD1 (7 bases). Trimming pared 8 bases from V and 3 bases from J, leaving 14 bases between. CDR3 length: 13 residues. CDR1 is MDHEN and CDR2 is SYDVKM in the germline V gene. This CDR3 is CASRGTVFYEQYF. The DNA for the CDR3 is TGTGCCAGCCGCGGGACAGTGTTCTACGAGCAGTACTTC.

This chain joins TRBV7-9 and TRBJ1-2, with D tentatively TRBD1 (6 bases). The V end was cut by 5 bases, the J end by 8 bases, with 21 bases between. The CDR3 extends over 15 amino acids. Germline loops: CDR1 SEHNR, CDR2 FQNEAQ (reference sequence). CDR3 residues: CASSPRTDVVSGYTF. CDR3 DNA: TGTGCCAGCAGCCCCCGGACAGATGTTGTGAGCGGCTACACCTTC.

DNA for the CDR3: TGTGCCAGCGTCCGGAGGCTAGACGGCAAGGATACGCAGTATTTT. Translated: CASVRRLDGKDTQYF. V and J are TRBV7-2 and TRBJ2-3; the D gene is possibly TRBD2 (5 bases). With 8 bases removed from V and 6 bases from J, the gap between germline ends came to 21 bases. From germline, CDR1 is SGHTA and CDR2 FQGNSA. The CDR3 covers 15 residues. Full variable domain (remainder filled in from reference TRBV7-2 and TRBJ2-3): GAGVSQSPSNKVTEKGKDVELRCDPISGHTALYWYRQSLGQGLEFLIYFQGNSAPDKSGLPSDRFSAERTGGSVSTLTIQRTQQEDSAVYLCASVRRLDGKDTQYFGPGTRLTVL.

As DNA, the CDR3 is TGTGCCAGCAGCCAACTCATGACAGGGGTCGAAAAACTGTTTTTT. Protein sequence: CASSQLMTGVEKLFF. The chain employs TRBV5-5 and TRBJ1-4; the match to TRBD1 covers 8 bases. J lost 8 bases, V lost 4 bases, and 10 bases had no gene match. The CDR3 loop spans 15 amino acids. The germline CDR1 and CDR2 sequences are SGHKS and YYEKEE (reference sequence). Variable domain in full (rest from reference TRBV5-5 and TRBJ1-4): DAGVTQSPTHLIKTRGQQVTLRCSPISGHKSVSWYQQVLGQGPQFIFQYYEKEERGRGNFPDRFSARQFPNYSSELNVNALLLGDSALYLCASSQLMTGVEKLFFGSGTQLSVL.

The chain couples TRBV19 to TRBJ2-2, with TRBD2 matching 9 bases. The length of the CDR3 is 15 residues. J was trimmed by 4 bases and V by 5 bases; bases with no gene match: 5. Germline V gives CDR1 LNHDA, CDR2 SQIVND (reference sequence). This chain's CDR3 is CASSLAGAGTGELFF. The CDR3 DNA reads TGTGCCAGTAGTTTAGCGGGAGCCGGCACCGGGGAGCTGTTTTTT.

J is TRBJ2-7 and V is TRBV19, with 9 bases identical to TRBD1. CDR1 is LNHDA, CDR2 SQIVND, per germline (reference sequence). CDR3 length: 13 residues. The junction had 5 bases not matched to a gene; V was cut back by 4 bases and J by 7 bases. The CDR3 nucleotides read TGTGCCAGTAGTACCCTGACAGGGGGTGAGCAGTACTTC. It yields the protein CASSTLTGGEQYF.

The chain employs TRBV4-2 and TRBJ2-5; possible D gene TRBD2, 8 bases. The CDR3 loop spans 16 amino acids. Germline V lookup: CDR1 LGHNA, CDR2 YNFKEQ. V was trimmed by 4 bases and J by 5 bases, leaving 20 bases between them. The CDR3 DNA reads as TGTGCCAGCAGCCCCGAGGGGGCGGGGGGTTCCGAGACCCAGTACTTC. Translation: CASSPEGAGGSETQYF.

The chain carries TRBV11-2 and TRBJ1-1; D unresolved. The germline V gene has CDR1 SGHAT and CDR2 FQNNGV. The CDR3 has 16 amino acids. V dropped 3 bases and J dropped 0 bases, with 14 bases sitting between them. The CDR3 sequence is CASSFTLHGMNTEAFF. The CDR3 nucleotides are TGTGCCAGCAGCTTCACCTTACATGGCATGAACACTGAAGCTTTCTTT. Full variable domain (rest looked up from reference TRBV11-2 and TRBJ1-1): EAGVAQSPRYKIIEKRQSVAFWCNPISGHATLYWYQQILGQGPKLLIQFQNNGVVDDSQLPKDRFSAERLKGVDSTLKIQPAKLEDSAVYLCASSFTLHGMNTEAFFGQGTRLTVV.

Details on this clone: A junction boundary mismatches the germline segment, possibly from a read error. The chain has TRBV3-1 (or the pseudogene TRBV3-2) and TRBJ1-2, with D maybe TRBD1 (6 bases). CDR1 LGHDT and CDR2 YNNKEL come from the germline V gene (reference sequence). This CDR3 spans 13 amino acids. Written as DNA, the CDR3 is TGTGCCAGCAGCCAAGACAGGGGCCGCGGCTGCACCTTC. As protein: CASSQDRGRGCTF.

V and J are TRBV7-6 and TRBJ1-1, with D perhaps matching TRBD1 (6 bases). Germline-derived CDR1 and CDR2 are SGHVS and FNYEAQ. Trimming removed 4 bases at V and 0 bases at J, with 12 bases between. The CDR3 is made up of 15 amino acids. The CDR3 loop is CASSSTGGMNTEAFF. The CDR3 DNA follows: TGTGCCAGCAGCTCTACTGGGGGCATGAACACTGAAGCTTTCTTT.

The chain links TRBV5-4 to TRBJ2-1, with 7 bases fitting TRBD2. With V trimmed by 1 base and J by 3 bases, 4 bases remained unmatched. Germline V gene data show CDR1 as SGHNT and CDR2 as YYREEE (reference sequence). The CDR3 is made up of 15 amino acids. CDR3 residues: CASSLPSGFYNEQFF. In nucleotides, the CDR3 is TGTGCCAGCAGCTTGCCTAGCGGATTCTACAATGAGCAGTTCTTC.

This chain links TRBV5-5 with TRBJ2-5, with 9 bases that match TRBD1. With V trimmed by 2 bases and J by 4 bases, 3 bases remained unmatched. Germline-derived CDR1 and CDR2 are SGHKS and YYEKEE (reference sequence). The CDR3 length is 14 residues. The CDR3 DNA follows: TGTGCCAGCAGCTTACAGGGGGCGGGAGAGACCCAGTACTTC. Translated: CASSLQGAGETQYF.

The genes are TRBV7-2 and TRBJ2-7; TRBD2 matches at 10 bases. Germline V gene sequence: CDR1 SGHTA, CDR2 FQGNSA. Unmatched junction bases numbered 5, after V lost 6 bases and J lost 0 bases. This CDR3 is 15 amino acids long. The CDR3 DNA reads TGTGCCAGCAGGCTAGCGGGAGTGGCCTCCTACGAGCAGTACTTC. Translation: CASRLAGVASYEQYF.

The chain links TRBV19 to TRBJ1-2; 7 nucleotides align to TRBD1. The CDR3 runs 15 residues. The germline V gene encodes CDR1 LNHDA and CDR2 SQIVND (reference sequence). J was trimmed by 2 bases and V by 7 bases; bases with no gene match: 10. The CDR3 here is CASTARQGVNYGYTF. The DNA for the CDR3 is TGTGCCAGTACTGCCAGGCAGGGGGTAAACTATGGCTACACCTTC.

The chain links TRBV7-2 to TRBJ2-1; D unclear. CDR1 SGHTA and CDR2 FQGNSA come from the germline V gene. V dropped 5 bases and J dropped 2 bases, with 13 bases sitting between them. The CDR3 totals 15 residues. CDR3 DNA: TGTGCCAGCAGCCTACGGTTTTTAACCTACAATGAGCAGTTCTTC. Protein: CASSLRFLTYNEQFF.

The count of this clone is one. The chain recombines TRBV6-5 with TRBJ1-4; D gene unclear. V lost 6 bases to trimming and J lost 3 bases, with 11 bases between them. CDR1 MNHEY and CDR2 SVGAGI come from the germline V gene. The CDR3 spans 14 residues. The DNA of the CDR3 is TGTGCCAGCAGGCGAGGGCCGGCTAATGAAAAACTGTTTTTT. It yields the protein CASRRGPANEKLFF.

The rearrangement links TRBV10-3 to TRBJ2-7; 9 bases line up with TRBD2. The CDR3 is made up of 16 amino acids. Germline V gene sequence: CDR1 ENHRY, CDR2 SYGVKD. Losses at the gene ends were 5 bases for V and 4 bases for J; bases not matched to a gene: 12. The CDR3 region has the DNA TGTGCCATCAGTACCGAAATAGCGGGAGCCGGGTACGAGCAGTACTTC. It encodes CAISTEIAGAGYEQYF.

The chain combines TRBV7-9 with TRBJ2-1; the D is unclear. Germline-derived CDR1 and CDR2 are SEHNR and FQNEAQ (reference sequence). Trimming pared 1 base from V and 0 bases from J, leaving 10 bases between. The CDR3 has 16 residues. In DNA form, the CDR3 reads TGTGCCAGCAGCTTAGTTACAGCTCCCTCCTACAATGAGCAGTTCTTC. This encodes CASSLVTAPSYNEQFF.

This rearrangement joins TRBV10-3 to TRBJ1-1, with 7 bases identical to TRBD1. Germline V gene lookup returns CDR1 ENHRY and CDR2 SYGVKD. There are 14 residues in the CDR3. V shed 8 bases, J shed 2 bases, and the junction held 8 bases outside the gene matches. CDR3 residues: CAIGEQGTNTEAFF. The CDR3 nucleotides read TGTGCCATCGGCGAACAGGGGACTAACACTGAAGCTTTCTTT.